Presented here are 7 T cell receptor beta chains from one specimen sequenced in a study of T cell repertoires in cytomegalovirus infection. One entry per CDR3 protein results from TCRdb running MiXCR on the reads. The sample carries 310,000 or so distinct CDR3 sequences, under 20% recorded once. Sequencing used PBMCs. The receptors come from a human donor in good health (CMV status not recorded). Some clones in this sample may be carry-over from other donors' samples.

This clonotype came up many times. V and J are TRBV7-2 and TRBJ2-2; 10 positions match TRBD2. Germline CDR1 is SGHTA and CDR2 is FQGNSA. Trimming at V came to 2 bases and at J to 8 bases, leaving 8 bases not matched to a gene. This CDR3 comprises 16 residues. The CDR3 bases are TGTGCCAGCAGCTTAATGAGCGGGGGGGCATTTGGGGAGCTGTTTTTT. Protein sequence: CASSLMSGGAFGELFF.

The chain joins TRBV13 to TRBJ1-5, with a tentative D call TRBD1 (5 bases). Germline V CDR1 and CDR2: PRHDT, FYEKMQ (reference sequence). There are 13 residues in the CDR3. Trimming took off 5 bases at V and 6 bases at J, with 11 bases between the two ends. The CDR3 is CASSAGPTQPQHF. The DNA of the CDR3 is TGTGCCAGCAGCGCGGGACCGACTCAGCCCCAGCATTTT. The variable domain in full, completed from reference TRBV13 and TRBJ1-5, reads AAGVIQSPRHLIKEKRETATLKCYPIPRHDTVYWYQQGPGQDPQFLISFYEKMQSDKGSIPDRFSAQQFSDYHSELNMSSLELGDSALYFCASSAGPTQPQHFGDGTRLSIL.

The gene calls are TRBV7-3 and TRBJ2-3; 10 nucleotides agree with TRBD2. The CDR3 length is 14 residues. Looked up from germline, CDR1 is SGHTA and CDR2 is FQGTGA. With V trimmed by 5 bases and J by 6 bases, 5 bases remained unmatched. In DNA, the CDR3 is TGTGCCAGCAGCCCGGGACTAGCGTATGATACGCAGTATTTT. It yields the protein CASSPGLAYDTQYF.

The J gene is TRBJ1-1, the V gene TRBV7-9; D possibly corresponds to TRBD1 (5 bases). V lost 2 bases and J lost 4, with 14 bases in between. The V gene's germline CDR1 is SEHNR and CDR2 FQNEAQ (reference sequence). The CDR3 loop spans 15 amino acids. In nucleotides, the CDR3 is TGTGCCAGCAGCTTATCCGGGATGGGGGGCACTGAAGCTTTCTTT. Translated, it gives CASSLSGMGGTEAFF.

The chain uses TRBV27 and TRBJ1-5, with a possible D match to TRBD1 (6 bases). Trimming cost V 5 bases and J 0 bases, with 11 bases left between them. The germline CDR1 and CDR2 sequences are MNHEY and SMNVEV (reference sequence). The CDR3 totals 15 residues. The CDR3 bases are TGTGCCAGCAGTCTCAGGGGACCTAGCAATCAGCCCCAGCATTTT. Its protein product is CASSLRGPSNQPQHF.

The sample holds many counts of this clonotype. This chain joins TRBV4-1 and TRBJ1-1, with 9 bases lining up with TRBD1. With V trimmed by 1 base and J by 3 bases, 6 bases remained unmatched. This CDR3 has 16 amino acids. CDR1 MGHRA and CDR2 YSYEKL come from the germline V gene. The CDR3 nucleotides read TGCGCCAGCAGCCAAGGGACAGGGGTGGGATACACTGAAGCTTTCTTT. Protein sequence: CASSQGTGVGYTEAFF.

The V call is TRBV5-3, the J call TRBJ2-7, with D hard to call. TRBV5-3 is treated as an ORF (open reading frame) with a function not yet certain. The V and J ends lost 8 bases and 3 bases respectively, with 12 bases between them. The CDR3 spans 12 residues. The CDR3 bases are TGTGCCAGCAGTTTATCGGACTACGAGCAGTACTTC. It encodes CASSLSDYEQYF.